The rows below give T cell receptor beta chains drawn from one sample of a study of response to subunit inactivated influenza vaccine. TCRdb used MiXCR to reprocess the RT-PCR reads, holding one entry per CDR3 protein. This table holds 800,000 or so distinct CDR3 sequences, about 20% found once. This material consisted of PBMCs from blood, taken 5 to 6 days after vaccination. These receptors were taken from a man aged 50 to 59 who received an inactivated influenza vaccine. Each CDR3 is given with its conserved first and last residue. A D gene is named only where the DNA matches it firmly. Clone size is given for some rows only: seen once, a few or many times, or a class if the clone is expanded.

size,V,J,D,DNA,CDR3
few,TRBV10-3,TRBJ2-2,TRBD2,TGTGCCATCAGCGGGCTAGCGGGAGGTGGGGAGCTGTTTTTT,CAISGLAGGGELFF
few,TRBV19,TRBJ1-5,TRBD1,TGTGCCAGTAGTGTGGACAGGGGAAGTGGCAATCAGCCCCAGCATTTT,CASSVDRGSGNQPQHF
many,TRBV5-1,TRBJ2-3,.,TGCGCCAGCAGCTTGCGGGGAGATACGCAGTATTTT,CASSLRGDTQYF
few,TRBV6-1,TRBJ1-2,.,TGTGCCACCACCGGTACCAGGGCCGGTGGCTACACCTTC,CATTGTRAGGYTF
.,TRBV20-1,TRBJ2-5,TRBD1,TGCAGTGTCCCGCCCGGGACAGGACCCCTAAGAGAGACCCAGTACTTC,CSVPPGTGPLRETQYF
few,TRBV6-1,TRBJ2-2,.,TGTGCCAGCAAAAACGGACAGACTAACACCGGGGAGCTGTTTTTT,CASKNGQTNTGELFF
.,TRBV20-1,TRBJ2-7,.,TGCAGTGCCATCTACCTCCGCGGATACTACGAGCAGTACTTC,CSAIYLRGYYEQYF
few,TRBV6-5,TRBJ2-1,TRBD2,TGTGCCAGCAGTTACCGGGGAGGGTCCAATGAGCAGTTCTTC,CASSYRGGSNEQFF
.,TRBV6-6,TRBJ1-5,.,TGTGCCAGCACAAGTAGCAATCAGCCCCAGCATTTT,CASTSSNQPQHF
.,TRBV7-9,TRBJ2-1,TRBD2,TGTGCCAACTATGTGTCCAGCGGGAGGGCCTACGAGGATGAGCAGTTCTTC,CANYVSSGRAYEDEQFF
many,TRBV10-3,TRBJ2-7,TRBD1,TGTGCCATCAGGACAGGGCCCTCCTACGAGCAGTACTTC,CAIRTGPSYEQYF
.,TRBV6-1,TRBJ2-1,TRBD1,TGTGCCAGCAAGGGACAGGGGGCGGAAGGATCCTACAATGAGCAGTTCTTC,CASKGQGAEGSYNEQFF
.,TRBV6-2/TRBV6-3,TRBJ2-1,TRBD1,TGTGCCAGCAGTTACCTCGGGACAGATTACAATGAGCAGTTCTTC,CASSYLGTDYNEQFF
.,TRBV6-1,TRBJ1-1,TRBD1,TGTGCCACCCCGCGGGACAGGGCTTCGCACACTGAAGCTTTCTTT,CATPRDRASHTEAFF
.,TRBV21-1,TRBJ1-1,.,TGTGCCAGCAGCTTACGGGACAGGGAGCGCGGTGAAGCTTTCTTT,CASSLRDRERGEAFF
many,TRBV29-1,TRBJ2-7,.,TGCAGCGTTGAAAGTTCCTCGGGTTCCTACGAGCAGTACTTC,CSVESSSGSYEQYF